This record concerns one T cell receptor (beta chain) sequence. Antigen: not known. This entry is derived from a study of identical twins. Study results and caveats: High-abundance cord blood beta clonotypes had fewer insertions; memory repertoires showed none.

The CDR3 has 15 residues. The V gene end was trimmed by 4 bases and the J gene end by 2 bases; junction bases not matched to a gene: 3. CDR1 SGHRS and CDR2 YFSETQ come from the germline V gene. After template switching added a universal primer site, the resulting cDNA carried unique molecular identifiers. TCRdb reprocessed the 5' RACE reads with MiXCR, giving one entry per CDR3 protein. Of hundreds of thousands of distinct CDR3 sequences listed, about 14% are singletons. This sequence originates from a woman aged 18-35 years in good health. The specimen was memory (CD45RO+) T cells sorted from blood. The gene calls are TRBV5-1 and TRBJ2-3, with TRBD2 identical over 11 bases. CDR3 loop: CASSPSGGLTDTQYF. DNA of the CDR3: TGCGCCAGCAGCCCTAGCGGGGGGCTCACAGATACGCAGTATTTT.